These T cell receptor beta chains were read from a single sample in a study of OX40 agonist ivuxolimab in advanced cancers. This table comes from immunoSEQ multiplex PCR, and its TCRdb copy is limited to in-frame clones, with some not included. Of tens of thousands of clones listed, roughly nine tenths are singletons. The sequenced sample was CD4+ or CD8+ T cells sorted from blood, obtained in a trial of the OX40 agonist ivuxolimab. These receptors all stem from an adult with an advanced solid tumor such as melanoma, head and neck, liver or kidney cancer. CDR3s include the opening cysteine and the closing phenylalanine or tryptophan. A D gene is named only where the DNA matches it firmly. Some rows mark clone size as missing; the rest say once, few, many or name a class of expanded clone.

j_gene: TRBJ2-3; abundance: -; len: 11; v_gene: TRBV18; d_gene: -; CDR3nt: TGTGCCAGCTCACCAGCAGATACGCAGTATTTT; CDR3aa: CASSPADTQYF
j_gene: TRBJ1-1; abundance: -; len: 15; v_gene: TRBV6-6; d_gene: TRBD1; CDR3nt: TGTGCCAGCAGTTATCTCCTAAGGACAGGAGGGCAGGCTTTCTTT; CDR3aa: CASSYLLRTGGQAFF
j_gene: TRBJ1-1; abundance: -; len: 15; v_gene: TRBV6-6; d_gene: -; CDR3nt: TGTGCCAGCAGTCCGGGCGGGGGGTCTGTCACTGAAGCTTTCTTT; CDR3aa: CASSPGGGSVTEAFF
j_gene: TRBJ2-7; abundance: -; len: 16; v_gene: TRBV5-1; d_gene: TRBD2; CDR3nt: TGCGCCAGCAGCTTGGGGACTAGCGGGGCCTATGACGAGCAGTACTTC; CDR3aa: CASSLGTSGAYDEQYF
j_gene: TRBJ2-3; abundance: once; len: 11; v_gene: TRBV19; d_gene: -; CDR3nt: TGTGCCAGTTCGAACGCAGATACGCAGTATTTT; CDR3aa: CASSNADTQYF
j_gene: TRBJ1-1; abundance: -; len: 14; v_gene: TRBV5-8; d_gene: -; CDR3nt: TGTGCCAGCAGCTTGCCAGGGGTGAACACTGAAGCTTTCTTT; CDR3aa: CASSLPGVNTEAFF
j_gene: TRBJ1-6; abundance: -; len: 15; v_gene: TRBV30; d_gene: TRBD1; CDR3nt: TGTGCCTGGAGTGTACCCGGCAGGGGGTCTTCACCCCTCCACTTT; CDR3aa: CAWSVPGRGSSPLHF
j_gene: TRBJ2-1; abundance: -; len: 14; v_gene: TRBV30; d_gene: TRBD1; CDR3nt: TGTGCCTGGAGTATCCCCGGGACAGACGAGAAGCAGTTCTTC; CDR3aa: CAWSIPGTDEKQFF
j_gene: TRBJ1-4; abundance: -; len: 15; v_gene: TRBV6-1; d_gene: -; CDR3nt: TGTGCCAGCAGACCCGGACCCGCCGGGGGTGAAAAACTGTTTTTT; CDR3aa: CASRPGPAGGEKLFF
j_gene: TRBJ2-1; abundance: -; len: 15; v_gene: TRBV7-9; d_gene: -; CDR3nt: TGTGCCAGCAGCCCGAAGCACCGGGTGGGGAACGAGCAGTTCTTC; CDR3aa: CASSPKHRVGNEQFF
j_gene: TRBJ1-5; abundance: -; len: 13; v_gene: TRBV19; d_gene: -; CDR3nt: TGTGCCAGTAGTACGGCCAGCAATCAGCCCCAGCATTTT; CDR3aa: CASSTASNQPQHF
j_gene: TRBJ1-5; abundance: once; len: 12; v_gene: TRBV30; d_gene: -; CDR3nt: TGTGCCTGGAGTGTACAGGCGGGGGCCCAGCATTTT; CDR3aa: CAWSVQAGAQHF
j_gene: TRBJ2-1; abundance: few; len: 11; v_gene: TRBV5-6; d_gene: -; CDR3nt: TGTGCCAGCAGCTTAGAGGCCTCCCAGTTCTTC; CDR3aa: CASSLEASQFF
j_gene: TRBJ2-5; abundance: -; len: 15; v_gene: TRBV5-4; d_gene: TRBD1; CDR3nt: TGTGCCAGCAGCCAAGATTGGGACAGACAAGAGACCCAGTACTTC; CDR3aa: CASSQDWDRQETQYF
j_gene: TRBJ2-2; abundance: -; len: 13; v_gene: TRBV7-6; d_gene: -; CDR3nt: TGTGCCAGCAGCTTGGGGGACGGCGGGGAGCTGTTTTTT; CDR3aa: CASSLGDGGELFF
j_gene: TRBJ1-1; abundance: -; len: 15; v_gene: TRBV30; d_gene: -; CDR3nt: TGTGCCTGGAGTGTACGGAGAGGGCAAGACACTGAAGCTTTCTTT; CDR3aa: CAWSVRRGQDTEAFF
j_gene: TRBJ2-1; abundance: -; len: 15; v_gene: TRBV4-2; d_gene: TRBD2; CDR3nt: TGTGCCAGCAGCCAAGCCGGGACTAGGAACAATGAGCAGTTCTTC; CDR3aa: CASSQAGTRNNEQFF
j_gene: TRBJ2-3; abundance: -; len: 16; v_gene: TRBV6-5; d_gene: TRBD2; CDR3nt: TGTGCCAGCAGTTACAGGCTAGCGGGGGTCGGGGATACGCAGTATTTT; CDR3aa: CASSYRLAGVGDTQYF
j_gene: TRBJ1-2; abundance: -; len: 11; v_gene: TRBV5-6; d_gene: -; CDR3nt: TGTGCCAGCAGCTTGAACTATGGCTACACCTTC; CDR3aa: CASSLNYGYTF
j_gene: TRBJ2-3; abundance: -; len: 12; v_gene: TRBV4-2; d_gene: -; CDR3nt: TGTGCCAGCAGCCAGGCATCAGATACGCAGTATTTT; CDR3aa: CASSQASDTQYF
j_gene: TRBJ2-7; abundance: -; len: 15; v_gene: TRBV11-2; d_gene: -; CDR3nt: TGTGCCAGCAGTCCTTTACAGGGAAGCTCCTACGAGCAGTACTTC; CDR3aa: CASSPLQGSSYEQYF
j_gene: TRBJ1-6; abundance: -; len: 16; v_gene: TRBV10-3; d_gene: -; CDR3nt: TGTGCCATCAGTAACCGAGCCGGGCAAATTAATTCACCCCTCCACTTT; CDR3aa: CAISNRAGQINSPLHF
j_gene: TRBJ1-1; abundance: -; len: 13; v_gene: TRBV7-2; d_gene: -; CDR3nt: TGTGCCAGCAGCGCGTCGGGGTGGACTGAAGCTTTCTTT; CDR3aa: CASSASGWTEAFF
j_gene: TRBJ1-2; abundance: -; len: 13; v_gene: TRBV6-5; d_gene: -; CDR3nt: TGTGCCAGCAAAGGAACGGGACACTATGGCTACACCTTC; CDR3aa: CASKGTGHYGYTF